The next 25 T cell receptor beta chains were all read from a single sample in a study of Graves' ophthalmopathy and Graves' hyperthyroidism. The TCR beta CDR3 regions underwent amplification from RNA transcripts. The first-round RT-PCR employed HTBI primers together with the Qiagen OneStep RT-PCR kit. A multiplex PCR was then performed as the second round. TCRdb processed the multiplex PCR reads anew with MiXCR; each CDR3 protein has one entry. The sample has more than 45,000 distinct CDR3 sequences; 50% are singletons. The specimen was peripheral blood. The origin of the receptors is an adult man with Graves' ophthalmopathy.

This clonotype was picked up many times. The rearrangement joins TRBV5-1 to TRBJ1-2; 7 bases fit TRBD1. The CDR3 totals 13 residues. J lost 7 bases, V lost 4 bases, and 7 bases had no gene match. CDR1 and CDR2 from the germline V gene are SGHRS and YFSETQ. CDR3 in amino acids: CASSPVGGPGYTF. The DNA of the CDR3 is TGCGCCAGCAGCCCGGTAGGGGGCCCTGGCTACACCTTC.

This clonotype was observed many times. V and J are TRBV10-3 and TRBJ2-5; TRBD2 agrees at 8 bases. CDR1 and CDR2 from the germline V gene are ENHRY and SYGVKD. This CDR3 has 13 amino acids. The junction had 8 bases not matched to a gene; V was cut back by 10 bases and J by 4 bases. CDR3 protein: CATAREGGETQYF. As DNA, the CDR3 is TGTGCCACCGCCCGGGAGGGGGGAGAGACCCAGTACTTC.

The chain combines TRBV11-1 with TRBJ2-5, with a possible D match to TRBD2 (5 bases). The V end lost 1 base, the J end lost 5 bases, and 8 bases lay between the germline ends. Germline V lookup: CDR1 SGHAT, CDR2 FQDESV (reference sequence). This CDR3 is 13 amino acids long. The CDR3 DNA follows: TGTGCCAGCAGCTTAGGCCGAGGGGAGACCCAGTACTTC. It codes for CASSLGRGETQYF.

The chain uses TRBV7-9 and TRBJ1-2; 9 bases match TRBD1. The germline gives CDR1 SEHNR, CDR2 FQNEAQ (reference sequence). The CDR3 totals 15 residues. Trimming cost V 3 bases and J 2 bases; bases outside gene matches: 4. The CDR3 region has the DNA TGTGCCAGCAGCTTGGGGGGACAGGGAAACTATGGCTACACCTTC. The encoded protein is CASSLGGQGNYGYTF.

This clonotype was observed at least ten times. The chain has TRBV6-6 and TRBJ2-3; 8 bases line up with TRBD2. Germline CDR1 MNHNY, CDR2 SVGAGI (reference sequence). This CDR3 has 14 residues. V lost 6 bases to trimming and J lost 4 bases; unmatched junction nucleotides: 6. CDR3 loop: CASRGAGGADTQYF. The CDR3 coding sequence is TGTGCCAGCAGAGGGGCGGGAGGAGCAGATACGCAGTATTTT.

This clonotype was seen ten or more times. The genes are TRBV5-6 and TRBJ2-1; 7 bases map to TRBD2. CDR3 length: 16 amino acids. Trimming at V came to 1 base and at J to 4 bases, leaving 8 bases not matched to a gene. Germline V gene sequence: CDR1 SGHDT, CDR2 YYEEEE. The CDR3 protein is CASSLYSGGTYNEQFF. The CDR3 nucleotides read TGTGCCAGCAGCTTGTATTCGGGAGGAACTTACAATGAGCAGTTCTTC.

To note about this clonotype: This may be a read error, as it is one base from a much larger clone. J is TRBJ1-1 and V is TRBV28; D may be TRBD1 (5 bases). The germline V gene has CDR1 MDHEN and CDR2 SYDVKM. The CDR3 spans 17 residues. The CDR3 here is CARSFSIKGRAGTEAFF. CDR3 in DNA: TGTGCCCGCAGTTTTAGCATAAAGGGCAGGGCCGGCACTGAAGCTTTCTTT.

Of note for this clonotype: A read error is likely, as this CDR3 ends without the conserved phenylalanine or tryptophan. The gene calls are TRBV7-9 and TRBJ2-1; no reliable D call. Looked up from germline, CDR1 is SEHNR and CDR2 is FQNEAQ (reference sequence). The CDR3 is made up of 15 amino acids. CDR3 DNA sequence: TGCGCCAGCAGCTTGGGCCCCAGCTCCTACAATGAGCAGTTCCTC. This translates into CASSLGPSSYNEQFL.

The V gene is TRBV4-2, the J gene TRBJ2-7; D is unclear. From germline, CDR1 is LGHNA and CDR2 YNFKEQ. V shed 2 bases and J shed 3 bases, with 8 bases lying between them. There are 13 residues in the CDR3. As DNA, the CDR3 is TGTGCCAGCAGCCAACCCGGAGACTACGAGCAGTACTTC. This sequence encodes CASSQPGDYEQYF.

On this clonotype itself: The CDR3 carries no conserved terminal phenylalanine or tryptophan, so it likely arises from a read error. No DNA is shown, since the ends of the CDR3 on it are uncertain; the CDR3 is the one TCRdb lists. This rearrangement joins TRBV20-1 to TRBJ1-1; the D call in the table, TRBD1, was not verified against the DNA. The CDR3 length equals 9 residues, ends included. The germline gives CDR1 DFQATT, CDR2 SNEGSKA (reference sequence). The CDR3 reads CSALTGAFS.

This clonotype was recorded at least ten times. The genes are TRBV29-1 and TRBJ1-1; possibly TRBD1 for D (5 bases). Germline loops: CDR1 SQVTM, CDR2 ANQGSEA. The ends were cut back, 3 bases at V and 3 bases at J, with 14 bases in the middle. The CDR3 runs to 14 residues. DNA of the CDR3: TGCAGCGTTGACATGGCAGGAGGGGACACTGAAGCTTTCTTT. It is translated as CSVDMAGGDTEAFF.

The chain combines TRBV29-1 with TRBJ2-1; 11 bases match TRBD2. V lost 6 bases, J lost 7 bases, and 8 bases stayed unmatched. Germline V CDR1 and CDR2: SQVTM, ANQGSEA. This CDR3 region has 14 residues. CDR3 sequence reads: CSVPRTSGFNEQFF. CDR3 nucleotide sequence: TGCAGCGTGCCTCGGACTAGCGGGTTTAATGAGCAGTTCTTC.

In its sample, this clonotype was seen many times. This chain connects TRBV12-3 or TRBV12-4 to TRBJ2-5, with D maybe TRBD2 (6 bases). The CDR3 has 18 residues. V was shortened by 5 bases and J by 4 bases, with 26 bases between the two germline ends. CDR3 sequence reads: CASSLPKLHGTGGETQYF. The DNA for the CDR3 is TGTGCCAGCAGTCTCCCCAAACTCCACGGGACCGGGGGAGAGACCCAGTACTTC.

The sample holds many counts of this clonotype. The chain recombines TRBV11-2 with TRBJ1-1; TRBD1 might be the D (5 bases). CDR3 length equals 12 residues. Germline V gene lookup returns CDR1 SGHAT and CDR2 FQNNGV. Trimming pared 7 bases from V and 3 bases from J, leaving 9 bases between. The CDR3 is CASNRGYTEAFF. The CDR3 DNA is TGTGCCAGCAACCGGGGGTACACTGAAGCTTTCTTT. Together with reference TRBV11-2 and TRBJ1-1, the CDR3 gives the full variable domain: EAGVAQSPRYKIIEKRQSVAFWCNPISGHATLYWYQQILGQGPKLLIQFQNNGVVDDSQLPKDRFSAERLKGVDSTLKIQPAKLEDSAVYLCASNRGYTEAFFGQGTRLTVV.

The gene calls are TRBV20-1 and TRBJ1-6, with a weak D call TRBD1 (6 bases). The CDR3 runs to 16 residues. Germline loops: CDR1 DFQATT, CDR2 SNEGSKA (reference sequence). V lost 0 bases and J lost 5, with 14 bases in between. The CDR3 DNA sequence: TGCAGTGCTAGAGATCCTAGGACAGCCGATAATTCACCCCTCCACTTT. This encodes CSARDPRTADNSPLHF.

This clonotype was seen once. Because the CDR3 is missing its conserved closing phenylalanine or tryptophan, this is likely a read error. The chain's CDR3 is CASSTQGTGISPLHL. The CDR3 DNA is TGTGCCAGCAGCACTCAAGGGACAGGGATCTCACCCCTCCACCTT. The rearrangement joins TRBV6-5 to TRBJ1-6; 9 bases fit TRBD1. There are 15 residues in the CDR3. The germline CDR1 and CDR2 sequences are MNHEY and SVGAGI. The J segment lost 10 bases and the V segment lost 6 bases, leaving 10 bases of the junction unmatched.

This rearrangement joins TRBV19 to TRBJ1-2; D perhaps matches TRBD1 (5 bases). CDR1 is LNHDA and CDR2 is SQIVND in the germline V gene (reference sequence). V was clipped by 6 bases and J by 4 bases, with 21 bases between them. The CDR3 length is 16 residues. CDR3 amino acids: CASRLSTGGISYGYTF. The CDR3 DNA is TGTGCCAGTAGGCTGTCCACTGGGGGAATTTCCTATGGCTACACCTTC.

Remarks on this clonotype: At one end, the junction sequence differs from germline, possibly due to a read error. The chain is built from TRBV7-2 and TRBJ1-1; D gene unclear. CDR1 is SGHTA and CDR2 is FQGNSA in the germline V gene. The CDR3 runs to 13 residues. CDR3 DNA: TGTGCCGGCAGCTTAGGAGCGGTGACTGAAGCTTTCTTC. This sequence encodes CAGSLGAVTEAFF. Filled out from reference TRBV7-2 and TRBJ1-1, the complete variable domain reads GAGVSQSPSNKVTEKGKDVELRCDPISGHTALYWYRQSLGQGLEFLIYFQGNSAPDKSGLPSDRFSAERTGGSVSTLTIQRTQQEDSAVYLCAGSLGAVTEAFFGQGTRLTVV.

This clonotype showed up many times. V is TRBV14 and J is TRBJ2-1, with D maybe TRBD1 (6 bases). This CDR3 is built from 14 residues. Looked up from germline, CDR1 is SGHDN and CDR2 is FVKESK. V lost 2 bases and J lost 4, with 9 bases in between. CDR3 nucleotides: TGTGCCAGCAGCCAACCAGGGACATACAATGAGCAGTTCTTC. Its protein is CASSQPGTYNEQFF.

This clonotype was detected once. This chain links TRBV6-4 with TRBJ2-7; D is possibly TRBD2 (6 bases). The V gene's germline CDR1 is MRHNA and CDR2 SNTAGT. V was trimmed by 4 bases and J by 5 bases, leaving 15 bases between them. CDR3 length: 14 amino acids. CDR3 sequence: CASSVQGGGHEQYF. In DNA form, the CDR3 reads TGTGCCAGCAGTGTACAAGGCGGAGGGCACGAGCAGTACTTC.

Many counts were recorded for this clonotype. The chain recombines TRBV14 with TRBJ1-2, with TRBD1 matching 9 bases. Germline lookup yields CDR1 SGHDN and CDR2 FVKESK. The junction had 7 bases not matched to a gene; V was cut back by 3 bases and J by 2 bases. This CDR3 has 16 amino acids. CDR3 protein: CASSHKRQGGNYGYTF. The DNA of the CDR3 is TGTGCCAGCAGCCATAAACGACAGGGGGGGAACTATGGCTACACCTTC.

The chain joins TRBV9 to TRBJ2-1; 13 bases map to TRBD2. Trimming at V came to 4 bases and at J to 4 bases, leaving 5 bases not matched to a gene. Germline loops: CDR1 SGDLS, CDR2 YYNGEE. This CDR3 has 16 residues. CDR3 coding DNA: TGTGCCAGCAGCCCTCAACTAGCGGGGGGGTACAATGAGCAGTTCTTC. This translates into CASSPQLAGGYNEQFF.

This clonotype qualifies as medium-sized. The chain links TRBV10-2 to TRBJ2-7; 11 nucleotides agree with TRBD1. This CDR3 is built from 14 residues. V gave up 3 bases and J gave up 3 bases; unmatched junction bases: 1. From germline, CDR1 is WSHSY and CDR2 SAAADI. The CDR3 nucleotides read TGCGCCAGCAGTGAAGGGACAGGGGGCTACGAGCAGTACTTC. Its translation: CASSEGTGGYEQYF.

The V call is TRBV20-1, the J call TRBJ2-2; D uncertain. Trimming pared 0 bases from V and 6 bases from J, leaving 11 bases between. The germline V gene has CDR1 DFQATT and CDR2 SNEGSKA (reference sequence). CDR3 size: 14 residues. DNA of the CDR3: TGCAGTGCTAGAGATACCCGTGTGGCCGGGGAGCTGTTTTTT. This translates into CSARDTRVAGELFF.

To note about this clonotype: This likely comes from a read error, as the CDR3 has no conserved phenylalanine or tryptophan at its end. The rearrangement joins TRBV10-3 to TRBJ2-7, with 7 bases that match TRBD1. The CDR3 length is 15 residues. Looked up from germline, CDR1 is ENHRY and CDR2 is SYGVKD. V shed 2 bases and J 3 bases; nucleotides not matched to a gene: 7. This CDR3 reads CAISELTGLNYEQYL. The CDR3 nucleotides are TGTGCCATCAGTGAGCTGACAGGGTTAAACTACGAGCAGTACCTC.